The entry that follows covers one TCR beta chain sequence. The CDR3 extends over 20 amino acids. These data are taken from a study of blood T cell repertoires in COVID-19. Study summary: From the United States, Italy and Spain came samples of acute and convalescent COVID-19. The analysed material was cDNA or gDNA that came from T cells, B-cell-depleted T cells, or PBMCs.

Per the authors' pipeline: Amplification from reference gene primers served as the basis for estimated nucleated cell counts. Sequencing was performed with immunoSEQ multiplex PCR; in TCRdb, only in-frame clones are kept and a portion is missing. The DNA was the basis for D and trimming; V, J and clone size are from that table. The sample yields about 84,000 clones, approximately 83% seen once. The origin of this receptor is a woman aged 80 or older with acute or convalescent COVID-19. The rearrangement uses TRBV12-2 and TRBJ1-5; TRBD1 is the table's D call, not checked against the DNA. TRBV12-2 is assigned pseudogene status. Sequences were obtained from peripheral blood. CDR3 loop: CASRLALQGPIPFGNQPQHF. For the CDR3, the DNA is TGTGCAAGTCGCTTAGCGCTGCAGGGTCCCATCCCCTTCGGCAATCAGCCCCAGCATTTT.